The 10 T cell receptor beta chains given below trace back to one sample, sequenced in a study of OX40 agonist ivuxolimab in advanced cancers. The repertoire was sequenced with immunoSEQ multiplex PCR; TCRdb's copy has only in-frame clones and lacks some. Of fewer than 95,000 clones detected, around 84% appear once; the ten largest clones hold 6.6%. This sample comprised CD4+ or CD8+ T cells sorted from blood, obtained in a trial of the OX40 agonist ivuxolimab. These receptors came from an adult with an advanced solid tumor such as melanoma, head and neck, liver or kidney cancer.

CDR3 nucleotides: TGTGCCAGCAGTTTACGTCCGGGACAGGGGACCACCGGGGAGCTGTTTTTT. Protein: CASSLRPGQGTTGELFF. This chain connects TRBV27 to TRBJ2-2; 10 bases agree with TRBD1. Trimming at V came to 2 bases and at J to 4 bases, leaving 7 bases not matched to a gene. Germline V CDR1 and CDR2: MNHEY, SMNVEV (reference sequence). The CDR3 spans 17 residues.

The CDR3 loop is CASSVEAGGPLYEQYF. DNA for the CDR3: TGTGCCAGCAGCGTAGAGGCGGGAGGGCCGCTCTACGAGCAGTACTTC. The V call is TRBV9, the J call TRBJ2-7; 9 bases fit TRBD2. V dropped 0 bases and J dropped 3; count of bases not matched to a gene: 7. Germline V gene sequence: CDR1 SGDLS, CDR2 YYNGEE. This CDR3 contains 16 residues.

The rearrangement uses TRBV19 and TRBJ2-5; a possible D gene is TRBD1 (6 bases). Germline CDR1 and CDR2: LNHDA and SQIVND (reference sequence). Trimming shortened V by 4 bases and J by 4 bases, and 16 bases separated the two germline ends. The length of the CDR3 is 15 residues. CDR3 coding DNA: TGTGCCAGTAGTACGGGCTTCGGGACATTAGAGACCCAGTACTTC. It specifies CASSTGFGTLETQYF.

This chain links TRBV7-8 with TRBJ2-2; 11 nucleotides agree with TRBD2. V dropped 0 bases and J dropped 3; count of bases not matched to a gene: 9. The CDR3 consists of 19 residues. Germline assignment: CDR1 SGHVS and CDR2 FQNEAQ. The CDR3 here is CASSLAPLAGVLDTGELFF. The CDR3 DNA follows: TGTGCCAGCAGCTTAGCCCCACTAGCGGGAGTTTTGGACACCGGGGAGCTGTTTTTT.

This chain links TRBV6-5 with TRBJ2-2; D possibly corresponds to TRBD1 (6 bases). Germline V gives CDR1 MNHEY, CDR2 SVGAGI. With 2 bases removed from V and 7 bases from J, the gap between germline ends came to 14 bases. This CDR3 comprises 15 residues. CDR3 DNA: TGTGCCAGCAGTTACCGTGAGGGGGTAGGCGGGGAGCTGTTTTTT. This translates into CASSYREGVGGELFF.

V usage is TRBV14 and J usage is TRBJ1-1, with D maybe TRBD1 (5 bases). Germline loops: CDR1 SGHDN, CDR2 FVKESK. The CDR3 consists of 14 residues. Trimming cost V 2 bases and J 0 bases, with 7 bases left between them. For the CDR3, the DNA is TGTGCCAGCAGCCAACCAGGGTTGAACACTGAAGCTTTCTTT. Encoded protein: CASSQPGLNTEAFF.

The chain joins TRBV7-2 to TRBJ1-2; TRBD1 matches at 8 bases. Germline V gives CDR1 SGHTA, CDR2 FQGNSA. This CDR3 comprises 18 residues. V gave up 3 bases and J gave up 4 bases; unmatched junction bases: 16. The CDR3 reads CASSFAGAGGAVGYGYTF. The CDR3 nucleotides read TGTGCCAGCAGCTTCGCAGGGGCAGGGGGCGCCGTGGGCTATGGCTACACCTTC.

This clone was seen only a few times. This chain uses TRBV18 with TRBJ1-3; D gene ambiguous. Germline V gene lookup returns CDR1 KGHSH and CDR2 LQKENI. V was shortened by 0 bases and J by 0 bases, with 9 bases between the two germline ends. This CDR3 has 16 residues. The CDR3 sequence is CASSPPSRNSGNTIYF. The CDR3 nucleotides are TGTGCCAGCTCACCACCGAGTCGGAACTCTGGAAACACCATATATTTT.

V usage is TRBV28 and J usage is TRBJ1-6, with 8 nucleotides matching TRBD1. CDR3 length: 16 residues. Trimming removed 5 bases from V and 7 bases from J; junction bases left unmatched: 10. From germline, CDR1 is MDHEN and CDR2 SYDVKM. CDR3 region: CASSAGTGHRNSPLHF. The CDR3 nucleotides are TGTGCCAGCAGTGCGGGGACAGGTCATAGAAATTCACCCCTCCACTTT.

The J gene is TRBJ1-5, the V gene TRBV27; D not resolved. Germline lookup yields CDR1 MNHEY and CDR2 SMNVEV (reference sequence). V dropped 6 bases and J dropped 14 bases, with 20 bases sitting between them. This CDR3 region has 13 residues. The CDR3 protein is CASRSRGQRNEHF. DNA of the CDR3: TGTGCCAGCAGGTCCCGGGGTCAACGGAATGAGCATTTT.